The 29 T cell receptor beta chains reported below all come from one sample, sequenced in a study of memory CD8 T cells in hepatitis C reinfection. Regarding time point: late/post reinfection, 12 to 24 weeks after detection. The sorted cells went straight to TCR sequencing with no prior in vitro expansion. TCRdb's copy holds only in-frame clones and misses some; the assay was immunoSEQ multiplex PCR. This sample has about 46,000 clones; 75% to 90% occur once, and the top ten carry roughly 0.7%. Material: naive CD8+ T cells sorted from blood. All receptors come from a man aged 18 to 30 with hepatitis C virus infection.

V is TRBV7-9 and J is TRBJ2-5; TRBD2 agrees at 8 bases. The CDR3 is 17 amino acids. Germline V gene sequence: CDR1 SEHNR, CDR2 FQNEAQ (reference sequence). V dropped 1 base and J dropped 1; count of bases not matched to a gene: 8. The CDR3 loop is CASSLGRGGPPQETQYF. The CDR3 coding sequence is TGTGCCAGCAGCTTAGGCCGCGGGGGGCCCCCCCAAGAGACCCAGTACTTC. Variable domain in full (rest from reference TRBV7-9 and TRBJ2-5): DTGVSQNPRHKITKRGQNVTFRCDPISEHNRLYWYRQTLGQGPEFLTYFQNEAQLEKSRLLSDRFSAERPKGSFSTLEIQRTEQGDSAMYLCASSLGRGGPPQETQYFGPGTRLLVL.

The V call is TRBV4-1, the J call TRBJ1-1; TRBD1 matches at 7 bases. CDR3 length: 15 residues. The germline gives CDR1 MGHRA, CDR2 YSYEKL. With V trimmed by 1 base and J by 2 bases, 4 bases remained unmatched. This CDR3 is CASSQGTGYNTEAFF. DNA of the CDR3: TGCGCCAGCAGCCAAGGGACAGGTTATAACACTGAAGCTTTCTTT.

The CDR3 DNA reads TGTGCCAGCAGCCAAGAAGTAAATCGGCGGGCCCTCTCCTACGAGCAGTACTTC. This gives the protein CASSQEVNRRALSYEQYF. This chain uses TRBV4-2 with TRBJ2-5; D perhaps matches TRBD2 (5 bases). The end of the DNA is better explained by TRBJ2-7, so the J call may be wrong. Germline lookup yields CDR1 LGHNA and CDR2 YNFKEQ. This CDR3 is 18 amino acids long.

This chain connects TRBV19 to TRBJ2-1; D ambiguous. Germline loops: CDR1 LNHDA, CDR2 SQIVND (reference sequence). Trimming pared 2 bases from V and 6 bases from J, leaving 8 bases between. This CDR3 has 13 amino acids. The CDR3 is CASSIREFNEQFF. The CDR3 DNA reads as TGTGCCAGTAGTATAAGAGAGTTCAATGAGCAGTTCTTC.

The V gene is TRBV13, the J gene TRBJ2-6; D is possibly TRBD1 (6 bases). There are 15 residues in the CDR3. The ends were cut back, 7 bases at V and 2 bases at J, with 12 bases in the middle. Germline V gives CDR1 PRHDT, CDR2 FYEKMQ (reference sequence). Here the CDR3 reads CASNARGAGANVLTF. Written as DNA, the CDR3 is TGTGCCAGCAATGCCAGGGGTGCTGGGGCCAACGTCCTGACTTTC.

The genes are TRBV27 and TRBJ1-5; 9 bases match TRBD1. Trimming removed 9 bases from V and 7 bases from J; junction bases left unmatched: 7. Germline CDR1 and CDR2: MNHEY and SMNVEV (reference sequence). The CDR3 loop spans 13 amino acids. CDR3 bases: TGTGCCAGTCGGGCACAGGGGGCCCAGCCCCAGCATTTT. This translates into CASRAQGAQPQHF.

The chain uses TRBV7-9 and TRBJ2-3; D is perhaps TRBD2 (6 bases). Germline CDR1 and CDR2: SEHNR and FQNEAQ (reference sequence). Trimming cost V 2 bases and J 7 bases, with 13 bases left between them. CDR3 size: 14 residues. This CDR3 reads CASSLSLSGYTQYF. In DNA form, the CDR3 reads TGTGCCAGCAGCTTATCTCTCAGCGGGTATACGCAGTATTTT. The full variable domain, its missing parts supplied by reference TRBV7-9 and TRBJ2-3, is DTGVSQNPRHKITKRGQNVTFRCDPISEHNRLYWYRQTLGQGPEFLTYFQNEAQLEKSRLLSDRFSAERPKGSFSTLEIQRTEQGDSAMYLCASSLSLSGYTQYFGPGTRLTVL.

This chain uses TRBV27 with TRBJ2-5; 12 nucleotides line up with TRBD1. V was pared by 5 bases and J by 4 bases, with 8 bases of the junction left unmatched. CDR3 size: 16 residues. Germline V gives CDR1 MNHEY, CDR2 SMNVEV (reference sequence). The CDR3 here is CASSPLGQGAGETQYF. The CDR3 region has the DNA TGTGCCAGCAGTCCCCTGGGACAGGGGGCCGGAGAGACCCAGTACTTC.

The J gene is TRBJ2-7, the V gene TRBV27; D is perhaps TRBD2 (5 bases). The CDR3 length is 15 residues. V lost 6 bases to trimming and J lost 3 bases, with 18 bases between them. Germline lookup yields CDR1 MNHEY and CDR2 SMNVEV (reference sequence). For the CDR3, the DNA is TGTGCCAGCAGGACTTCGGGATTCGGGAACTACGAGCAGTACTTC. This encodes CASRTSGFGNYEQYF.

As DNA, the CDR3 is TGTGCCAGTAGTATTAGCGGGAGTTCCTACGAGCAGTACTTC. This translates into CASSISGSSYEQYF. The rearrangement uses TRBV19 and TRBJ2-5; 9 positions match TRBD2. The J call could be wrong; TRBJ2-7 is a better fit for the DNA end. The CDR3 spans 14 residues. CDR1 is LNHDA, CDR2 SQIVND, per germline (reference sequence).

This chain connects TRBV28 to TRBJ2-5; D call uncertain. Germline V gene sequence: CDR1 MDHEN, CDR2 SYDVKM. The germline V and J ends were trimmed by 2 bases and 5 bases, with 15 bases remaining between them. The CDR3 is 15 residues long. In DNA, the CDR3 is TGTGCCAGCAGTTTAGGAGCGTCGATTACGGAGACCCAGTACTTC. This translates into CASSLGASITETQYF.

The chain has TRBV27 and TRBJ2-5, with TRBD2 identical over 8 bases. J lost 2 bases, V lost 5 bases, and 10 bases had no gene match. CDR3 length: 16 amino acids. The germline V gene has CDR1 MNHEY and CDR2 SMNVEV (reference sequence). CDR3 sequence reads: CASSRLSGAQQETQYF. The DNA of the CDR3 is TGTGCCAGCAGTCGTCTTAGCGGGGCGCAGCAAGAGACCCAGTACTTC.

This chain uses TRBV4-1 with TRBJ2-5, with D perhaps TRBD1 (6 bases). Germline V gene lookup returns CDR1 MGHRA and CDR2 YSYEKL. There are 15 residues in the CDR3. Trimming shortened V by 0 bases and J by 0 bases, and 8 bases separated the two germline ends. CDR3 protein: CASSQDTGYQETQYF. CDR3 bases: TGCGCCAGCAGCCAAGATACAGGGTACCAAGAGACCCAGTACTTC.

CDR3 amino acids: CASSSGQKNIQYF. As DNA, the CDR3 is TGTGCCAGCAGCTCTGGGCAGAAAAACATTCAGTACTTC. The V gene is TRBV11-3, the J gene TRBJ2-4; D unclear. Trimming removed 4 bases at V and 4 bases at J, with 8 bases between. Germline V lookup: CDR1 SGHNT, CDR2 YENEEA. The CDR3 loop spans 13 amino acids.

A note on this clone: Other DNA sequences from this sample encode an identical CDR3 as well. The chain uses TRBV2 and TRBJ1-5; D remains unclear. V dropped 4 bases and J dropped 0 bases, with 7 bases sitting between them. There are 14 residues in the CDR3. Per the germline V gene, CDR1 is SNHLY and CDR2 is FYNNEI. For the CDR3, the DNA is TGTGCCAGCAGTGGGGGAGATAGCAATCAGCCCCAGCATTTT. Translation gives CASSGGDSNQPQHF. The whole variable domain, remainder taken from reference TRBV2 and TRBJ1-5, is EPEVTQTPSHQVTQMGQEVILRCVPISNHLYFYWYRQILGQKVEFLVSFYNNEISEKSEIFDDQFSVERPDGSNFTLKIRSTKLEDSAMYFCASSGGDSNQPQHFGDGTRLSIL.

V and J are TRBV7-9 and TRBJ1-2; TRBD1 agrees at 10 bases. This CDR3 region has 17 residues. The V and J ends lost 0 bases and 8 bases, in that order; junction bases with no gene match: 12. Germline loops: CDR1 SEHNR, CDR2 FQNEAQ (reference sequence). The CDR3 reads CASSLAGQGITTGGYTF. The CDR3 DNA reads as TGTGCCAGCAGCTTAGCGGGACAGGGGATTACTACAGGCGGCTACACCTTC.

This chain connects TRBV5-5 to TRBJ1-3; the D gene is possibly TRBD1 (5 bases). In germline, CDR1 is SGHKS, CDR2 YYEKEE (reference sequence). Trimming pared 3 bases from V and 0 bases from J, leaving 7 bases between. The CDR3 is made up of 14 amino acids. CDR3 residues: CASSSGDSGNTIYF. CDR3 sequence (DNA): TGTGCCAGCAGCTCGGGGGACTCTGGAAACACCATATATTTT.

This clone appeared a few times. The chain recombines TRBV6-4 with TRBJ1-1; D remains ambiguous. Trimming took off 6 bases at V and 7 bases at J, with 12 bases between the two ends. The CDR3 loop spans 12 amino acids. Germline loops: CDR1 MRHNA, CDR2 SNTAGT. Here the CDR3 reads CASRGVTGEAFF. The DNA for the CDR3 is TGTGCCAGCAGGGGAGTTACGGGTGAAGCTTTCTTT.

The rearrangement uses TRBV11-2 and TRBJ1-5; tentatively, D is TRBD1 (6 bases). The CDR3 has 15 residues. V was pared by 1 base and J by 2 bases, with 9 bases between. The germline V gene encodes CDR1 SGHAT and CDR2 FQNNGV. The CDR3 nucleotides are TGTGCCAGCAGCTTAGGACAGGCGGGCAATCAGCCCCAGCATTTT. It codes for CASSLGQAGNQPQHF. Complete variable domain (other parts from reference TRBV11-2 and TRBJ1-5): EAGVAQSPRYKIIEKRQSVAFWCNPISGHATLYWYQQILGQGPKLLIQFQNNGVVDDSQLPKDRFSAERLKGVDSTLKIQPAKLEDSAVYLCASSLGQAGNQPQHFGDGTRLSIL.

This chain links TRBV13 with TRBJ2-7; D is undetermined. There are 13 residues in the CDR3. Germline V gene data show CDR1 as PRHDT and CDR2 as FYEKMQ (reference sequence). Trimming took 0 bases from V and 3 from J, leaving 6 bases between them. The CDR3 reads CASSLGSSYEQYF. For the CDR3, the DNA is TGTGCCAGCAGCTTAGGGAGTAGCTACGAGCAGTACTTC.

The V and J genes are TRBV6-5 and TRBJ2-7; D is possibly TRBD2 (7 bases). In germline, CDR1 is MNHEY, CDR2 SVGAGI. The V and J ends lost 0 bases and 1 base respectively, with 10 bases between them. The length of the CDR3 is 15 residues. The CDR3 here is CASSYSEGGSYEQYF. The CDR3 DNA reads as TGTGCCAGCAGTTACTCGGAGGGGGGGTCCTACGAGCAGTACTTC.

The chain is built from TRBV6-1 and TRBJ2-3; D perhaps matches TRBD1 (6 bases). Looked up from germline, CDR1 is MNHNS and CDR2 is SASEGT. This CDR3 has 14 amino acids. The V and J ends lost 6 bases and 2 bases respectively, with 12 bases between them. The CDR3, as DNA: TGTGCCAGCAGGCCCCGACAGGCCACAGATACGCAGTATTTT. It yields the protein CASRPRQATDTQYF.

This sequence joins TRBV29-1 and TRBJ2-5; weak D call: TRBD2 (5 bases). CDR1 is SQVTM, CDR2 ANQGSEA, per germline. This CDR3 has 15 amino acids. The V gene lost 6 bases and the J gene lost 9 bases, with 26 bases spanning the gap. The CDR3 here is CSVVGRGPRRGAQYF. The CDR3 DNA reads as TGCAGCGTCGTCGGCAGAGGACCGCGACGGGGAGCCCAGTACTTC.

The V gene is TRBV19, the J gene TRBJ1-3; 7 nucleotides line up with TRBD1. In germline, CDR1 is LNHDA, CDR2 SQIVND (reference sequence). With V trimmed by 5 bases and J by 1 base, 2 bases remained unmatched. The length of the CDR3 is 14 residues. CDR3 amino acids: CASSVQGSGNTIYF. CDR3 coding DNA: TGTGCCAGTAGTGTACAGGGGTCTGGAAACACCATATATTTT. Combining the CDR3 with reference TRBV19 and TRBJ1-3 gives the whole variable domain DGGITQSPKYLFRKEGQNVTLSCEQNLNHDAMYWYRQDPGQGLRLIYYSQIVNDFQKGDIAEGYSVSREKKESFPLTVTSAQKNPTAFYLCASSVQGSGNTIYFGEGSWLTVV.

The chain couples TRBV28 to TRBJ1-6; 7 bases align to TRBD1. V was clipped by 6 bases and J by 10 bases; unmatched bases: 9. Germline V gives CDR1 MDHEN, CDR2 SYDVKM. This CDR3 spans 14 amino acids. CDR3 amino acids: CASRSQGFGSPLHF. In DNA, the CDR3 is TGTGCCAGCAGATCACAGGGGTTCGGGTCACCCCTCCACTTT.

The chain employs TRBV11-2 and TRBJ2-5; D unresolved. The V gene's germline CDR1 is SGHAT and CDR2 FQNNGV. The V end was cut by 5 bases, the J end by 0 bases, with 7 bases between. This CDR3 is built from 13 residues. The CDR3 sequence is CASSQEYQETQYF. Here the CDR3 DNA reads TGTGCCAGCAGCCAAGAGTACCAAGAGACCCAGTACTTC.

This rearrangement joins TRBV10-2 to TRBJ2-1, with D possibly TRBD2 on 6 matching bases. This CDR3 contains 16 residues. V lost 4 bases and J lost 3, with 16 bases in between. Per germline, CDR1 WSHSY and CDR2 SAAADI. CDR3 sequence reads: CASSAAGTRIYNEQFF. CDR3 nucleotide sequence: TGCGCCAGCAGTGCTGCCGGGACTCGGATCTACAATGAGCAGTTCTTC.

This sequence joins TRBV30 and TRBJ2-5, with TRBD2 matching 8 bases. Germline trimming cut 2 bases from V and 1 base from J; bases unmatched to any gene: 3. The germline CDR1 and CDR2 sequences are GTSNPN and SVGIG (reference sequence). The CDR3 is 14 amino acids. The DNA of the CDR3 is TGTGCCTGGAGTTTTGCGGGGGGCCAAGAGACCCAGTACTTC. This sequence encodes CAWSFAGGQETQYF.

The rearrangement uses TRBV4-1 and TRBJ2-1; 12 nucleotides align to TRBD2. Per the germline V gene, CDR1 is MGHRA and CDR2 is YSYEKL. This CDR3 has 16 residues. V lost 1 base, J lost 7 bases, and 5 bases stayed unmatched. CDR3 sequence (DNA): TGCGCCAGCAGCCAAGGACTAGCGGGAGCTTTTAATGAGCAGTTCTTC. Encoded protein: CASSQGLAGAFNEQFF.